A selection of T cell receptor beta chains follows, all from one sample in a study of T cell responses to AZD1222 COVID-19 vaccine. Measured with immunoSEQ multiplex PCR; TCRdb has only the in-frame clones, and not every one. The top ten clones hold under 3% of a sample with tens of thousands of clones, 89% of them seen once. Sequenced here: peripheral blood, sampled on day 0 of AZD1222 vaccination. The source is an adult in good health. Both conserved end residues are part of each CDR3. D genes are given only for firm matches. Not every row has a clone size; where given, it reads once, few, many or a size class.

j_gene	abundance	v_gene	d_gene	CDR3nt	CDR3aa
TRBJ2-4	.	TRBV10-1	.	TGCGCCAGCAGCCCGCGCGAGAAAAACATTCAGTACTTC	CASSPREKNIQYF
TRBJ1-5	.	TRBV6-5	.	TGTGCCAGCAGTTACAGACATCCCGGGGATCCCCAGCATTTT	CASSYRHPGDPQHF
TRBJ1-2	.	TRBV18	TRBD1	TGTGCCAGCTCACTTACAGGGGTTGGAGCTAACTATGGCTACACCTTC	CASSLTGVGANYGYTF
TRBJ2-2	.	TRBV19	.	TGTGCCAGTAAATGGACACTCACCGGGGAGCTGTTTTTT	CASKWTLTGELFF
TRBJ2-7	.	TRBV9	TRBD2	TGTGCCAGCAGCAGATACCTAGCGGGAGGACCGGACGAGCAGTACTTC	CASSRYLAGGPDEQYF
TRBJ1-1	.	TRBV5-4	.	TGTGCCAGCAGCTTGGCAGGGTTTAACACTGAAGCTTTCTTT	CASSLAGFNTEAFF
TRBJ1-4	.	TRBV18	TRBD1	TGTGCCAGCTCACCTCAGGGGGTTGCGAATGAAAAACTGTTTTTT	CASSPQGVANEKLFF
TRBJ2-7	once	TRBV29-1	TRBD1	TGCAGCGTGGCCCCCGGGACAGGGGGTGGCGAGCAGTACTTC	CSVAPGTGGGEQYF
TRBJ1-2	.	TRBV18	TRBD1	TGTGCCAGCTCACCACGGGAACAGGGGGCCTATGGCTACACCTTC	CASSPREQGAYGYTF
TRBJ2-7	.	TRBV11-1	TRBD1	TGTGCCAGCAGCCGCCCGGGACAGGGGGCGAGGGAGCAGTACTTC	CASSRPGQGAREQYF
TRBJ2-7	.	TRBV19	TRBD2	TGTGCCAGTATGGCGGGGGGCACCTACGAGCAGTACTTC	CASMAGGTYEQYF
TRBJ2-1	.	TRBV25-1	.	TGTGCCAGCAGTGAGTTTACAGAAGAAAATGAGCAGTTCTTC	CASSEFTEENEQFF
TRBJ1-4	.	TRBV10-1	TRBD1	TGCGCCAGCAGTCTGGACAGGGACGACGAAAAACTGTTTTTT	CASSLDRDDEKLFF
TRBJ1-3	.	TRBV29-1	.	TGCAGCGTTTCTCCAGGACCAAACACCATATATTTT	CSVSPGPNTIYF
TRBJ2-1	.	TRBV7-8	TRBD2	TGTGCCAGCAGCTTAGGACTAGCGGGAGTCTCCTACAATGAGCAGTTCTTC	CASSLGLAGVSYNEQFF
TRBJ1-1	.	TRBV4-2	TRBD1	TGTGCCAGCAGCGAAAGGGACAGTATGAACACTGAAGCTTTCTTT	CASSERDSMNTEAFF
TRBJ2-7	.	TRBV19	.	TGTGCCAGTAGTACCAGGGGGGACGGGTACGAGCAGTACTTC	CASSTRGDGYEQYF
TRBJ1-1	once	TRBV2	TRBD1	TGTGCCAGCAGATCGACAGGGGGCGCGAACACTGAAGCTTTCTTT	CASRSTGGANTEAFF
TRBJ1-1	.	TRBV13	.	TGTGCCAGCAGCTTAGACGCGGCCGCGAACACTGAAGCTTTCTTT	CASSLDAAANTEAFF
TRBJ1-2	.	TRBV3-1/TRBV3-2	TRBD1	TGTGCCAGCAGCCCCGGGACAGGAGATTATGGCTACACCTTC	CASSPGTGDYGYTF
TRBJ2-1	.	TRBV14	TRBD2	TGTGCCAGCAGCCAAGGACGACTAGCGGGATATGAGCAGTTCTTC	CASSQGRLAGYEQFF
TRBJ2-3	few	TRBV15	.	TGTGCCACCAGCAGTTCCAGGGGAACAGATACGCAGTATTTT	CATSSSRGTDTQYF
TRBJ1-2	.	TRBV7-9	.	TGTGCCAGCAGCTCGCTAGTCTCAGGCTACACCTTC	CASSSLVSGYTF
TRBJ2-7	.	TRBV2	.	TGTGCCAGCAGGGAAGTCGAGTTGATCATTAATGGTCTAAGGGACTACGAGCAGTACTTC	CASREVELIINGLRDYEQYF
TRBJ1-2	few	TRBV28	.	TGTGCCAGCAGTTTATATAGGCCGAGGGTTGAGGAGACCTCTCACTATGGCTACACCTTC	CASSLYRPRVEETSHYGYTF
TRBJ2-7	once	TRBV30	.	TGTGCCTGGAATTTGGACTGGTCCTACGAGCAGTACTTC	CAWNLDWSYEQYF
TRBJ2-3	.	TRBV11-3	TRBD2	TGTGCCAGCAGCCTAGAAGCCGGGACTAGCGGCACAGATACGCAGTATTTT	CASSLEAGTSGTDTQYF
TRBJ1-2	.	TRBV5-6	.	TGTGCCAGCAGCTCGGGGTTCTATGGCTACACCTTC	CASSSGFYGYTF
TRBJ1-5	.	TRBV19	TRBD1	TGTGCCAGTAGTACGACTGGGAGGGGGCCTAGCAATCAGCCCCAGCATTTT	CASSTTGRGPSNQPQHF
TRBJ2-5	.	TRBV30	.	TGTGCCTGGAGTGAGCGACTAGAAGAGACCCAGTACTTC	CAWSERLEETQYF
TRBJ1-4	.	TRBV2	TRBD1	TGTGCCAGCCTCCGGGACAGGGGTTTGGGGGAAAAACTGTTTTTT	CASLRDRGLGEKLFF
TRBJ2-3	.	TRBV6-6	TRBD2	TGTGCCAGCAGTTACTCGATAGCGGGGGGAGATACGCAGTATTTT	CASSYSIAGGDTQYF
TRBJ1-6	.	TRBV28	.	TGTGCCAGCAGTTCCCTAGGACACGACGGGACGAATTCACCCCTCCACTTT	CASSSLGHDGTNSPLHF
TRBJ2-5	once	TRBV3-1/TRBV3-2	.	TGTGCCAGCAGCCACCAGGGGTTCGATGGAGAGACCCAGTACTTC	CASSHQGFDGETQYF
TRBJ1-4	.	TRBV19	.	TGTGCCAGTAGTATTGGGGATCGGAAACTGTTTTTT	CASSIGDRKLFF
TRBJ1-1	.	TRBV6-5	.	TGTGCCAGCACCAAAGGGGCGGGTCGGGACACTGAAGCTTTCTTT	CASTKGAGRDTEAFF
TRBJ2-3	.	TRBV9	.	TGTGCCAGCAGCGTTGGACGGCCCACAGATACGCAGTATTTT	CASSVGRPTDTQYF
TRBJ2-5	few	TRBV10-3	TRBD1	TGTGCCACCCGAGCCGGGACAGGATCCCAAGAGACCCAGTACTTC	CATRAGTGSQETQYF
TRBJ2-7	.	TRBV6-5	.	TGTGCCAGCGTACAGGGTGTGATAGGATACGAGCAGTACTTC	CASVQGVIGYEQYF
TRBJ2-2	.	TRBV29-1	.	TGCAGCGTTTCGGGAGACAGGGCGAACACCGGGGAGCTGTTTTTT	CSVSGDRANTGELFF
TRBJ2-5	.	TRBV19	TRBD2	TGTGCCAGTAGTAAAGGGACTAGCGGGATACAAGAGACCCAGTACTTC	CASSKGTSGIQETQYF
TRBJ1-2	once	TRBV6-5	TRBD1	TGTGCCAGCAGAACAGGGGGCTATGTTGGCTACACCTTC	CASRTGGYVGYTF
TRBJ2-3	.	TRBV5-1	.	TGCGCCAGCAGCTTGGAAGCGGCGACTAGCACAGATACGCAGTATTTT	CASSLEAATSTDTQYF
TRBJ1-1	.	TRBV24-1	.	TGTGCCACCAGTGACCAATCTGGGACTGAAGCTTTCTTT	CATSDQSGTEAFF
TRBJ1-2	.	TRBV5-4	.	TGTGCCAGCAGCTTGGAGGGTCGGGCCTACTATGGCTACACCTTC	CASSLEGRAYYGYTF
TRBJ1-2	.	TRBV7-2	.	TGTGCCAGCAGCTTTTGGAGCAGGGTCGGTGGCTACACCTTC	CASSFWSRVGGYTF
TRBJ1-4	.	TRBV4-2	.	TGTGCCAGCAGCCCTGGGGCTGGGGCTGTTAATGAAAAACTGTTTTTT	CASSPGAGAVNEKLFF
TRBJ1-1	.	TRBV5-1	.	TGCGCCAGCAGCTTGGACAGATTGGGGACTGAAGCTTTCTTT	CASSLDRLGTEAFF
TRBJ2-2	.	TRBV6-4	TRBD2	TGTGCCAGCAGTGACGGGTTAGCGGGAGACTCCGGGGAGCTGTTTTTT	CASSDGLAGDSGELFF
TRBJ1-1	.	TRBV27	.	TGTGCCAGCAGTTCCGACAGAATGAACACTGAAGCTTTCTTT	CASSSDRMNTEAFF
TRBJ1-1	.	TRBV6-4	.	TGTGCCAGCAGTTTCTGGGGGGGAGGAAGAACTGAAGCTTTCTTT	CASSFWGGGRTEAFF
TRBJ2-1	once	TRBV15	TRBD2	TGTGCCACCAGCAGCCCGTACCGACTAGCGGGAGACAATGAGCAGTTCTTC	CATSSPYRLAGDNEQFF
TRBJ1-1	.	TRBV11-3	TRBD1	TGTGCCAGCAGCCTGACAGGGGTAACTGAAGCTTTCTTT	CASSLTGVTEAFF